Listed here are 8 T cell receptor beta chains from one sample, sequenced in a study of blood T cell repertoires in COVID-19. Here immunoSEQ multiplex PCR was the method, and the copy in TCRdb shows in-frame clones only, minus some. The repertoire includes about 98,000 clones, roughly 86% of them detected once, and 10% sits in the top ten. What was sequenced was peripheral blood. The receptors were gathered from a man between 45 and 60 years old with acute or convalescent COVID-19.

The chain joins TRBV3-1 (or the pseudogene TRBV3-2) to TRBJ2-7; 9 bases fit TRBD1. V trimming: 1 base; J trimming: 6 bases; junction bases outside the gene matches: 1. From germline, CDR1 is LGHDT and CDR2 YNNKEL (reference sequence). The CDR3 consists of 13 residues. CDR3 sequence (DNA): TGTGCCAGCAGCCAAGGACAGGGGGGCGAGCAGTACTTC. This sequence encodes CASSQGQGGEQYF.

The chain combines TRBV18 with TRBJ2-1; D perhaps matches TRBD1 (6 bases). Per the germline V gene, CDR1 is KGHSH and CDR2 is LQKENI. V lost 1 base and J lost 4, with 8 bases in between. The CDR3 contains 14 residues. The CDR3 here is CASSPQRGYNEQFF. The CDR3 DNA is TGTGCCAGCTCACCACAGAGGGGGTACAATGAGCAGTTCTTC.

A word on this clone: The junction does not match germline at one end; this may be a read error. The chain employs TRBV6-1 and TRBJ1-3; no firm D call. The CDR3 spans 16 residues. The germline V gene encodes CDR1 MNHNS and CDR2 SASEGT. This CDR3 reads CASSEDGSSSGNTIYF. For the CDR3, the DNA is TGTGCCAGCAGCGAAGACGGGAGCTCCTCTGGAAACACCATATATTTT.

This chain links TRBV6-2 or TRBV6-3 with TRBJ1-1, with D unresolved. CDR1 MNHEY and CDR2 SVGEGT come from the germline V gene. This CDR3 is built from 17 residues. V lost 3 bases to trimming and J lost 2 bases, with 19 bases between them. CDR3 DNA: TGTGCCAGCAGTTATTTGGGCGCCAGGAACGTTAACACTGAAGCTTTCTTT. Its translation: CASSYLGARNVNTEAFF.

The count of this clone is one. The rearrangement joins TRBV5-1 to TRBJ2-1, with 11 bases lining up with TRBD2. Unmatched junction bases numbered 12, after V lost 6 bases and J lost 7 bases. CDR3 size: 16 residues. Germline CDR1 reads SGHRS; CDR2 reads YFSETQ. CDR3 amino acids: CASTIVAGGPGNEQFF. The CDR3, as DNA: TGCGCCAGCACCATAGTAGCGGGAGGGCCGGGGAATGAGCAGTTCTTC. Full variable domain (rest looked up from reference TRBV5-1 and TRBJ2-1): KAGVTQTPRYLIKTRGQQVTLSCSPISGHRSVSWYQQTPGQGLQFLFEYFSETQRNKGNFPGRFSGRQFSNSRSEMNVSTLELGDSALYLCASTIVAGGPGNEQFFGPGTRLTVL.

CDR3 nucleotide sequence: TGTGCCAGCAGCGTGAGAGCGGGAGGCGGGTACAATGAGCAGTTCTTC. This encodes CASSVRAGGGYNEQFF. This chain links TRBV9 with TRBJ2-1; TRBD2 agrees at 9 bases. Germline V CDR1 and CDR2: SGDLS, YYNGEE. The CDR3 runs 16 residues. The trim removed 2 bases at V and 4 bases at J, leaving 7 bases unmatched.

The chain is built from TRBV10-3 and TRBJ2-7; tentatively, D is TRBD1 (5 bases). This CDR3 is 13 amino acids long. In germline, CDR1 is ENHRY, CDR2 SYGVKD. Deletions cut 6 bases from V and 7 bases from J, with 16 bases between. The CDR3 DNA reads as TGTGCCATCAGCTCAGGGCGTTCGGATGAGCAGTACTTC. This sequence encodes CAISSGRSDEQYF.

This clone was counted a single time. The chain couples TRBV2 to TRBJ2-1; D not resolved. CDR1 SNHLY and CDR2 FYNNEI come from the germline V gene. V was clipped by 11 bases and J by 4 bases, with 21 bases between them. CDR3 length: 15 amino acids. This chain's CDR3 is CAGQAGLNVYNEQFF. The CDR3 nucleotides are TGTGCCGGTCAAGCCGGGTTAAATGTATACAATGAGCAGTTCTTC.